These 23 T cell receptor beta chains were all obtained from the same sample, sequenced in a study of blood T cells in healthy people across ages. For the second PCR, which ran for roughly 6 to 12 cycles, a sample-barcoded 5' primer and a J-beta primer mix were used. From the 5' RACE reads, TCRdb called clonotypes with MiXCR, one entry per CDR3 protein. The sample holds roughly 680,000 distinct CDR3 sequences; around a fifth are singletons and the top ten take 3.6%. The sample was blood. Source of these receptors: a man between 65 and 85 years old in good health.

In this sample, this clonotype turned up once. Since no conserved phenylalanine or tryptophan closes the CDR3, a read error is the likely cause. This chain links TRBV11-3 with TRBJ2-1, with D hard to call. This CDR3 has 14 residues. Germline V gene data show CDR1 as SGHNT and CDR2 as YENEEA. Trimming pared 0 bases from V and 8 bases from J, leaving 11 bases between. The CDR3 region is CASSLDLPVDEQFS. The CDR3 DNA sequence: TGTGCCAGCAGCTTAGATCTCCCGGTGGATGAGCAGTTCTCC.

The CDR3 DNA reads TGTGCCAGCAGCTTAGCCCTGCCGACCCAGTACTTC. This gives the protein CASSLALPTQYF. The chain has TRBV7-2 and TRBJ2-5; the D is unclear. Germline CDR1 SGHTA, CDR2 FQGNSA. V lost 0 bases and J lost 7, with 6 bases in between. The CDR3 consists of 12 residues.

This clonotype occurred a few times. The chain uses TRBV10-2 and TRBJ1-2; D is unresolved. CDR1 WSHSY and CDR2 SAAADI come from the germline V gene. V shed 0 bases and J shed 8 bases, with 13 bases lying between them. CDR3 length equals 14 residues. DNA for the CDR3: TGCGCCAGCAGTGAGTCGTCAGGCTTCCTCGGCTACACCTTC. Its translation is CASSESSGFLGYTF.

This clonotype was seen more than once but under ten times. The chain links TRBV6-5 to TRBJ2-2, with D possibly being TRBD2 (6 bases). The germline CDR1 and CDR2 sequences are MNHEY and SVGAGI. Trimming removed 11 bases at V and 0 bases at J, with 13 bases between. The CDR3 totals 14 residues. The CDR3 region has the DNA TGTGCCGGGGGGACGGGAGCGAACACCGGGGAGCTGTTTTTT. Amino acids: CAGGTGANTGELFF.

This clonotype was seen at least ten times. The rearrangement uses TRBV7-2 and TRBJ2-3; a possible D gene is TRBD2 (5 bases). Per the germline V gene, CDR1 is SGHTA and CDR2 is FQGNSA. This CDR3 region has 13 residues. Trimming removed 3 bases from V and 2 bases from J, with 6 bases in between. CDR3 nucleotides: TGTGCCAGCAGCTTGACTAACACAGATACGCAGTATTTT. It yields the protein CASSLTNTDTQYF. Full variable domain (missing parts from reference TRBV7-2 and TRBJ2-3): GAGVSQSPSNKVTEKGKDVELRCDPISGHTALYWYRQSLGQGLEFLIYFQGNSAPDKSGLPSDRFSAERTGGSVSTLTIQRTQQEDSAVYLCASSLTNTDTQYFGPGTRLTVL.

This clonotype was found a few times. V gene TRBV6-2 or TRBV6-3 combines with J gene TRBJ2-3; no clear D. The V and J ends lost 0 bases and 2 bases respectively, with 9 bases between them. CDR1 MNHEY and CDR2 SVGEGT come from the germline V gene. The CDR3 runs to 15 residues. The CDR3 region has the DNA TGTGCCAGCAGTTACTCGAAGCAGTTCACAGATACGCAGTATTTT. As protein: CASSYSKQFTDTQYF.

V and J are TRBV2 and TRBJ2-5; 12 bases map to TRBD2. TRBJ2-7 matches the DNA end more closely, so the J call is doubtful. This CDR3 spans 18 amino acids. Germline V CDR1 and CDR2: SNHLY, FYNNEI. The CDR3 loop is CASSEGPTSGSGLYEQYF. As DNA, the CDR3 is TGTGCCAGCAGTGAAGGCCCGACTAGCGGGAGTGGGTTATACGAGCAGTACTTC.

The rearrangement joins TRBV5-1 to TRBJ2-1; tentatively, D is TRBD2 (5 bases). CDR3 size: 17 residues. Deletions cut 0 bases from V and 9 bases from J, with 22 bases between. Germline assignment: CDR1 SGHRS and CDR2 YFSETQ. CDR3 nucleotide sequence: TGCGCCAGCAGCTTGGGACTAAGATATGAAACGGCGGGTGAGCAGTTCTTC. This sequence encodes CASSLGLRYETAGEQFF.

The table lists this clonotype with many counts. The chain carries TRBV20-1 and TRBJ2-1; D gene ambiguous. With 7 bases removed from V and 0 bases from J, the gap between germline ends came to 10 bases. The CDR3 length is 13 residues. CDR1 DFQATT and CDR2 SNEGSKA come from the germline V gene (reference sequence). The chain's CDR3 is CSVLSSSYNEQFF. The CDR3 bases are TGCAGTGTCCTTTCGAGCTCCTACAATGAGCAGTTCTTC.

The sample holds a few counts of this clonotype. The rearrangement joins TRBV5-1 to TRBJ2-2; TRBD2 matches at 13 bases. The CDR3 has 17 amino acids. Germline V lookup: CDR1 SGHRS, CDR2 YFSETQ. After removal of 0 bases from V and 5 bases from J, the junction contained 4 bases not matched to a gene. CDR3 nucleotide sequence: TGCGCCAGCAGCTTGGGGACTAGCGGGAGCGGGACCGGGGAGCTGTTTTTT. Translating gives CASSLGTSGSGTGELFF.

Remarks on this clonotype: One end of the junction does not line up with germline, which may come from a read error. This sequence joins TRBV12-3 or TRBV12-4 and TRBJ1-5, with D unresolved. The CDR3 loop spans 14 amino acids. The chain's CDR3 is CASSPVQGNQPQHF. The CDR3 DNA sequence: TGCGCCAGCAGTCCCGTGCAGGGCAATCAGCCCCAGCATTTT.

This clonotype has at least ten counts. The V gene is TRBV29-1, the J gene TRBJ1-4, with TRBD1 matching 7 bases. The CDR3 extends over 12 amino acids. Germline CDR1 reads SQVTM; CDR2 reads ANQGSEA. The V gene end was trimmed by 7 bases and the J gene end by 3 bases; junction bases not matched to a gene: 2. CDR3 residues: CSGTGANEKLFF. The CDR3 DNA follows: TGCAGCGGCACAGGGGCTAATGAAAAACTGTTTTTT. Full variable domain (rest looked up from reference TRBV29-1 and TRBJ1-4): SAVISQKPSRDICQRGTSLTIQCQVDSQVTMMFWYRQQPGQSLTLIATANQGSEATYESGFVIDKFPISRPNLTFSTLTVSNMSPEDSSIYLCSGTGANEKLFFGSGTQLSVL.

The CDR3 spells CASSLLYGNEQFF. CDR3 nucleotide sequence: TGTGCCAGCAGCTTATTATACGGGAATGAGCAGTTCTTC. The chain uses TRBV7-3 and TRBJ2-5, with D hard to call. The DNA matches TRBJ2-1 better at its end, which makes the J call doubtful. Germline CDR1 is SGHTA and CDR2 is FQGTGA. The length of the CDR3 is 13 residues.

In this sample, this clonotype turned up a few times. This chain uses TRBV6-5 with TRBJ2-5, with 10 bases fitting TRBD2. Matching the DNA end better, TRBJ2-1 makes the J call doubtful. In germline, CDR1 is MNHEY, CDR2 SVGAGI. The CDR3 contains 16 residues. DNA of the CDR3: TGTGCCAGCAGTTTAGGGCAGCGGGAGGGCCTCGATGAGCAGTTCTTC. Its protein is CASSLGQREGLDEQFF.

The V and J genes are TRBV12-3 or TRBV12-4 and TRBJ2-7, with TRBD2 matching over 8 bases. The CDR3 contains 15 residues. The J segment lost 0 bases and the V segment lost 3 bases, leaving 4 bases of the junction unmatched. The DNA of the CDR3 is TGTGCCAGCAGTTTTTATGGGACTAGCTCCTACGAGCAGTACTTC. This translates into CASSFYGTSSYEQYF.

The genes are TRBV14 and TRBJ2-6; D might be TRBD2 (5 bases). The CDR3 is 17 residues long. Germline CDR1 SGHDN, CDR2 FVKESK. V dropped 4 bases and J dropped 0 bases, with 13 bases sitting between them. The CDR3 DNA sequence: TGTGCCAGCAGCCGGGCGGGTGGTCACTCTGGGGCCAACGTCCTGACTTTC. It yields the protein CASSRAGGHSGANVLTF.

To note about this clonotype: This may be a read error: a much more frequent sequence differs by one nucleotide. This chain uses TRBV7-2 with TRBJ2-3; D unresolved. The CDR3 has 13 residues. CDR1 SGHTA and CDR2 FQGNSA come from the germline V gene. The V gene lost 5 bases and the J gene lost 4 bases, with 10 bases spanning the gap. The CDR3 is CASSESPADTQYF. In DNA, the CDR3 is TGTGCCAGCAGCGAAAGTCCCGCAGATACGCAGTATTTT.

This clonotype was recorded a few times. The chain is built from TRBV10-3 and TRBJ2-7; TRBD2 matches 9 bases. The J segment lost 2 bases and the V segment lost 6 bases, leaving 8 bases of the junction unmatched. Germline V gene data show CDR1 as ENHRY and CDR2 as SYGVKD. The CDR3 runs 15 residues. This CDR3 is CAIRIIAGVTYEQYF. In DNA, the CDR3 is TGTGCCATCAGGATAATAGCGGGAGTGACCTACGAGCAGTACTTC.

This clonotype was seen a single time. This sequence joins TRBV5-1 and TRBJ2-1; D unclear. This CDR3 has 13 amino acids. From germline, CDR1 is SGHRS and CDR2 YFSETQ. V lost 4 bases and J 4 bases, leaving 9 bases between the germline ends. DNA for the CDR3: TGCGCCAGCAGCCCACTGGTATACAATGAGCAGTTCTTC. Its protein is CASSPLVYNEQFF.

The chain employs TRBV20-1 and TRBJ2-1, with a possible D match to TRBD2 (6 bases). Trimming pared 3 bases from V and 0 bases from J, leaving 15 bases between. Looked up from germline, CDR1 is DFQATT and CDR2 is SNEGSKA (reference sequence). The CDR3 contains 16 residues. CDR3 sequence: CSASKAGSVSYNEQFF. For the CDR3, the DNA is TGCAGTGCTAGTAAGGCGGGATCAGTCTCCTACAATGAGCAGTTCTTC.

This rearrangement joins TRBV18 to TRBJ2-6; no clear D gene. The length of the CDR3 is 17 residues. CDR1 is KGHSH and CDR2 is LQKENI in the germline V gene. The V end lost 0 bases, the J end lost 0 bases, and 9 bases lay between the germline ends. Here the CDR3 reads CASSPPNQPSGANVLTF. In DNA form, the CDR3 reads TGTGCCAGCTCACCACCGAATCAGCCCTCTGGGGCCAACGTCCTGACTTTC.

This clonotype was seen a handful of times. The chain has TRBV25-1 and TRBJ2-5; D is undetermined. Per the germline V gene, CDR1 is MGHDK and CDR2 is SYGVNS. Trimming cost V 2 bases and J 2 bases, with 12 bases left between them. The CDR3 contains 15 residues. The CDR3 DNA sequence: TGTGCCAGCAGTGAAGGTTACATATCACAAGAGACCCAGTACTTC. Residues: CASSEGYISQETQYF.

This clonotype has more than one count but fewer than ten. The V call is TRBV7-9, the J call TRBJ1-2; a possible D gene is TRBD1 (5 bases). The V end lost 1 base, the J end lost 8 bases, and 11 bases lay between the germline ends. Germline V lookup: CDR1 SEHNR, CDR2 FQNEAQ (reference sequence). The CDR3 sequence is 13 residues long. The CDR3 sequence is CASSLVPQDGYTF. The CDR3 nucleotides read TGTGCCAGCAGCTTAGTCCCACAGGACGGCTACACCTTC.